The 27 T cell receptor beta chains below come from one sample, sequenced in a study of CD8 T cells in acute hepatitis C reinfection. Time point noted: naive CD8 control sorted from an acute-time-point sample. Sequencing was performed with immunoSEQ multiplex PCR; in TCRdb, only in-frame clones are kept and a portion is missing. The table includes approximately 39,000 clones, approximately 87% detected once. Sequenced sample: naive CD8+ T cells from PBMCs. These receptors all come from a man aged 30 to 39 with chronic hepatitis C.

This chain links TRBV9 with TRBJ2-1; D not certain. Per the germline V gene, CDR1 is SGDLS and CDR2 is YYNGEE. CDR3 length: 12 amino acids. Trimming shortened V by 5 bases and J by 0 bases, and 3 bases separated the two germline ends. The CDR3 loop is CASRSSYNEQFF. CDR3 bases: TGTGCCAGCAGGAGCTCCTACAATGAGCAGTTCTTC.

V usage is TRBV15 and J usage is TRBJ2-4, with 7 positions matching TRBD2. In germline, CDR1 is LNHNV, CDR2 YYDKDF (reference sequence). V dropped 1 base and J dropped 9; count of bases not matched to a gene: 9. This CDR3 contains 15 residues. The CDR3 sequence: CATSRVAGTGGIQYF. CDR3 sequence (DNA): TGTGCCACCAGCAGAGTGGCCGGGACGGGGGGCATTCAGTACTTC.

The count of this clone is one. V is TRBV6-6 and J is TRBJ1-1, with 12 bases that match TRBD1. After removal of 9 bases from V and 3 bases from J, the junction contained 11 bases not matched to a gene. CDR3 length equals 16 residues. CDR1 is MNHNY, CDR2 SVGAGI, per germline (reference sequence). The chain's CDR3 is CARKYRDRGRYTEAFF. The CDR3 DNA sequence: TGTGCCAGAAAGTACCGGGACAGGGGGCGGTACACTGAAGCTTTCTTT.

This clone was picked up a small number of times. J is TRBJ1-2 and V is TRBV10-1, with D hard to call. CDR3 length: 15 amino acids. Germline lookup yields CDR1 WNHNN and CDR2 SYGVQD (reference sequence). V lost 0 bases to trimming and J lost 8 bases, with 16 bases between them. In DNA, the CDR3 is TGCGCCAGCAGTGAGTCGACAATAGGTCCGGACGGCTACACCTTC. This gives the protein CASSESTIGPDGYTF.

J is TRBJ2-1 and V is TRBV2; unclear D gene. The CDR3 runs 12 residues. Deletions cut 9 bases from V and 4 bases from J, with 10 bases between. Germline CDR1 reads SNHLY; CDR2 reads FYNNEI. Written as DNA, the CDR3 is TGTGCCAGTGTCCGCTCATACAATGAGCAGTTCTTC. Protein product: CASVRSYNEQFF.

V usage is TRBV5-1 and J usage is TRBJ1-3; 7 bases match TRBD1. The CDR3 is 16 residues long. CDR1 and CDR2 from the germline V gene are SGHRS and YFSETQ. Trimming at V came to 2 bases and at J to 0 bases, leaving 5 bases not matched to a gene. The CDR3 loop is CASSFDRAYSGNTIYF. DNA for the CDR3: TGCGCCAGCAGCTTCGACAGGGCCTACTCTGGAAACACCATATATTTT.

The V and J genes are TRBV7-8 and TRBJ2-1; D tentatively reads TRBD1 or TRBD2 (5 bases each). V lost 4 bases and J lost 0, with 13 bases in between. CDR1 and CDR2 (germline): SGHVS, FQNEAQ. The CDR3 extends over 16 amino acids. CDR3: CASSWGTSLSYNEQFF. The CDR3 nucleotides are TGTGCCAGCAGCTGGGGGACGTCCCTCTCCTACAATGAGCAGTTCTTC.

The rearrangement links TRBV7-9 to TRBJ1-6, with D possibly TRBD1 on 5 matching bases. Between the trimmed V and J ends, which lost 1 base and 8 bases, there was a span of 9 bases. This CDR3 has 14 residues. CDR1 is SEHNR and CDR2 is FQNEAQ in the germline V gene (reference sequence). CDR3 in DNA: TGTGCCAGCAGCTTAGACAGGTATCATTCACCCCTCCACTTT. The encoded protein is CASSLDRYHSPLHF.

The count of this clone is one. CDR3 loop: CASSEETIYYEQYF. The CDR3 DNA sequence: TGTGCCAGCAGTGAAGAGACAATCTACTACGAGCAGTACTTC. The chain recombines TRBV2 with TRBJ2-7; D is undetermined. From germline, CDR1 is SNHLY and CDR2 FYNNEI. V gave up 1 base and J gave up 3 bases, with 10 bases separating them. The CDR3 runs to 14 residues.

Concerning this clone itself: The junction departs from the called germline gene at one end, perhaps through a read error. The rearrangement links TRBV4-1 to TRBJ2-7, with 10 bases matching TRBD2. The germline V gene has CDR1 MGHRA and CDR2 YSYEKL. CDR3 length equals 14 residues. The CDR3 reads CTSSQREGPYEQYF. The CDR3 DNA reads as TGCACCAGCAGCCAGCGGGAGGGCCCCTACGAGCAGTACTTC.

The chain combines TRBV6-5 with TRBJ2-1; D is unclear. The V and J ends lost 6 bases and 4 bases respectively, with 13 bases between them. The length of the CDR3 is 14 residues. Germline CDR1 MNHEY, CDR2 SVGAGI. The CDR3 DNA follows: TGTGCCAGCAGCTCCGAAGGAGTGTACAATGAGCAGTTCTTC. Amino acid sequence: CASSSEGVYNEQFF.

The chain links TRBV2 to TRBJ1-1; D gene unclear. CDR1 is SNHLY, CDR2 FYNNEI, per germline. The ends were cut back, 7 bases at V and 8 bases at J, with 17 bases in the middle. The CDR3 contains 13 residues. The CDR3, as DNA: TGTGCCAGCACGAGCGGGCCCGGATTAGAAGCTTTCTTT. Its protein product is CASTSGPGLEAFF.

In this sample, this clone turned up once. The chain recombines TRBV7-8 with TRBJ2-7; unclear D gene. Germline CDR1 is SGHVS and CDR2 is FQNEAQ. The germline V and J ends were trimmed by 5 bases and 5 bases, with 7 bases remaining between them. This CDR3 spans 11 amino acids. The CDR3 nucleotides are TGTGCCAGCAGCCCCCAGGACGAGCAGTACTTC. It yields the protein CASSPQDEQYF.

The chain recombines TRBV30 with TRBJ2-1, with 10 bases aligning to TRBD2. Trimming removed 8 bases from V and 10 bases from J; junction bases left unmatched: 5. Germline lookup yields CDR1 GTSNPN and CDR2 SVGIG (reference sequence). The CDR3 totals 11 residues. CDR3 nucleotides: TGTGCCCTAGCGGGGGTCGGCGAGCAGTTCTTC. As protein: CALAGVGEQFF.

The V gene is TRBV11-2, the J gene TRBJ2-5, with 8 nucleotides matching TRBD2. CDR3 length: 15 amino acids. Per the germline V gene, CDR1 is SGHAT and CDR2 is FQNNGV. The V segment lost 4 bases and the J segment 4 bases; nucleotides outside the gene matches: 8. This CDR3 is CASSSAGVGGETQYF. The CDR3 nucleotides read TGTGCCAGCAGCTCAGCGGGAGTTGGTGGAGAGACCCAGTACTTC. Full variable domain (rest looked up from reference TRBV11-2 and TRBJ2-5): EAGVAQSPRYKIIEKRQSVAFWCNPISGHATLYWYQQILGQGPKLLIQFQNNGVVDDSQLPKDRFSAERLKGVDSTLKIQPAKLEDSAVYLCASSSAGVGGETQYFGPGTRLLVL.

This rearrangement joins TRBV6-6 to TRBJ2-3; tentatively, D is TRBD1 or TRBD2 (5 bases each). Trimming took 4 bases from V and 0 from J, leaving 11 bases between them. The CDR3 is 15 residues long. Germline CDR1 is MNHNY and CDR2 is SVGAGI (reference sequence). This chain's CDR3 is CASSSGRSSTDTQYF. CDR3 in DNA: TGTGCCAGCAGTTCAGGGAGATCTAGCACAGATACGCAGTATTTT.

The rearrangement uses TRBV9 and TRBJ2-7; 8 bases are shared with TRBD2. Losses at the gene ends were 3 bases for V and 4 bases for J; bases not matched to a gene: 9. This CDR3 has 15 amino acids. Germline lookup yields CDR1 SGDLS and CDR2 YYNGEE. For the CDR3, the DNA is TGTGCCAGCAGCGGTAGCGGGGATCCCGGGTACGAGCAGTACTTC. Amino acid sequence: CASSGSGDPGYEQYF. The full variable domain, completed using reference TRBV9 and TRBJ2-7, is DSGVTQTPKHLITATGQRVTLRCSPRSGDLSVYWYQQSLDQGLQFLIQYYNGEERAKGNILERFSAQQFPDLHSELNLSSLELGDSALYFCASSGSGDPGYEQYFGPGTRLTVT.

This rearrangement joins TRBV18 to TRBJ1-2; D is perhaps TRBD1 (5 bases). CDR1 and CDR2 (germline): KGHSH, LQKENI. Trimming removed 0 bases from V and 5 bases from J, with 16 bases in between. This CDR3 is built from 16 residues. CDR3 coding DNA: TGTGCCAGCTCACCACCCTCGAACCCGGGGCCGTATGGCTACACCTTC. It specifies CASSPPSNPGPYGYTF.

This clone was seen only once. This chain links TRBV7-8 with TRBJ2-3; 7 bases line up with TRBD1. V was clipped by 3 bases and J by 4 bases; unmatched bases: 7. In germline, CDR1 is SGHVS, CDR2 FQNEAQ. The CDR3 loop spans 15 amino acids. CDR3 DNA: TGTGCCAGCAGCTTCCCGTACAGGGGTGCAGATACGCAGTATTTT. It encodes CASSFPYRGADTQYF.

The V gene is TRBV14, the J gene TRBJ2-1, with 12 bases fitting TRBD2. The CDR3 loop spans 14 amino acids. With V trimmed by 0 bases and J by 15 bases, 6 bases remained unmatched. The germline V gene has CDR1 SGHDN and CDR2 FVKESK. In DNA form, the CDR3 reads TGTGCCAGCAGCCAAGATTGGCTAGCGGGAGGGCTGTTCTTC. Its translation: CASSQDWLAGGLFF.

This clone was detected once. The chain is built from TRBV7-3 and TRBJ2-3, with D unclear. In germline, CDR1 is SGHTA, CDR2 FQGTGA. This CDR3 spans 15 amino acids. V was shortened by 3 bases and J by 0 bases, with 10 bases between the two germline ends. Written as DNA, the CDR3 is TGTGCCAGCAGCTTCGGAATCTCCAGCACAGATACGCAGTATTTT. It codes for CASSFGISSTDTQYF.

The rearrangement links TRBV11-2 to TRBJ2-3; 8 bases map to TRBD2. There are 16 residues in the CDR3. Germline lookup yields CDR1 SGHAT and CDR2 FQNNGV. V shed 3 bases and J 5 bases; nucleotides not matched to a gene: 10. The CDR3 DNA sequence: TGTGCCAGCAGCTTTGAATGGGGACTAGGATTAGATACGCAGTATTTT. Encoded protein: CASSFEWGLGLDTQYF. Using reference TRBV11-2 and TRBJ2-3 for the parts outside the CDR3, the full variable domain is EAGVAQSPRYKIIEKRQSVAFWCNPISGHATLYWYQQILGQGPKLLIQFQNNGVVDDSQLPKDRFSAERLKGVDSTLKIQPAKLEDSAVYLCASSFEWGLGLDTQYFGPGTRLTVL.

This chain uses TRBV29-1 with TRBJ1-1; tentative D call: TRBD1 (6 bases). The length of the CDR3 is 14 residues. Per germline, CDR1 SQVTM and CDR2 ANQGSEA. Trimming took off 5 bases at V and 4 bases at J, with 17 bases between the two ends. DNA for the CDR3: TGCAGCGTTCCCTCAGGGGTCGCGGGCACTGAAGCTTTCTTT. Its translation is CSVPSGVAGTEAFF.

This clone appeared a single time. The CDR3 region is CAGDTSYEQYF. CDR3 DNA sequence: TGTGCCGGGGACACTTCCTACGAGCAGTACTTC. J is TRBJ2-7 and V is TRBV30, with D perhaps matching TRBD1 (6 bases). The V end was cut by 8 bases, the J end by 1 base, with 9 bases between. The length of the CDR3 is 11 residues. Germline V gene sequence: CDR1 GTSNPN, CDR2 SVGIG (reference sequence). Looking up the rest from reference TRBV30 and TRBJ2-7 gives the full variable domain: SQTIHQWPATLVQPVGSPLSLECTVEGTSNPNLYWYRQAAGRGLQLLFYSVGIGQISSEVPQNLSASRPQDRQFILSSKKLLLSDSGFYLCAGDTSYEQYFGPGTRLTVT.

The J gene is TRBJ1-5, the V gene TRBV28, with D possibly TRBD1 on 6 matching bases. V gave up 3 bases and J gave up 6 bases, with 15 bases separating them. CDR1 and CDR2 from the germline V gene are MDHEN and SYDVKM. This CDR3 is built from 15 residues. CDR3 region: CASSFIGGAVQPQHF. The CDR3 region has the DNA TGTGCCAGCAGTTTCATAGGGGGGGCGGTTCAGCCCCAGCATTTT.

The genes are TRBV29-1 and TRBJ2-2; D not resolved. The V and J ends lost 4 bases and 0 bases respectively, with 0 bases between them. Germline V CDR1 and CDR2: SQVTM, ANQGSEA. There are 11 residues in the CDR3. The CDR3 spells CSVANTGELFF. CDR3 coding DNA: TGCAGCGTTGCGAACACCGGGGAGCTGTTTTTT.

The rearrangement uses TRBV19 and TRBJ2-7; D ambiguous. CDR1 LNHDA and CDR2 SQIVND come from the germline V gene (reference sequence). This CDR3 spans 13 amino acids. Trimming stripped 3 bases from V and 2 bases from J, with 8 bases between. CDR3 in DNA: TGTGCCAGTAGTATGGGCAGAGCCTACGAGCAGTACTTC. Translation: CASSMGRAYEQYF.